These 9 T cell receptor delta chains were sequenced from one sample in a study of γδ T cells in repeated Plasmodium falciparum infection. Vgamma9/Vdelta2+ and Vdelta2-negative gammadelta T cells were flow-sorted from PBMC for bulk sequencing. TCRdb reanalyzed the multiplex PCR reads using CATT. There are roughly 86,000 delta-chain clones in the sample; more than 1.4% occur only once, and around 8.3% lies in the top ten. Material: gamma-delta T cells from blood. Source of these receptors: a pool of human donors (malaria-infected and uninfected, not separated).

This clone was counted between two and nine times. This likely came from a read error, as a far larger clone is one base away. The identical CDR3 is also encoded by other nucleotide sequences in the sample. CDR3 in amino acids: CACDSLLGDTDTDKLIF. CDR3 in DNA: TGTGCCTGTGACTCCTTACTGGGGGATACCGACACTGATAAACTCATCTTT. This sequence joins TRDV2 and TRDJ1, with TRDD3 matching over 12 bases. TCRdb records no J gene; here it was assigned by comparing the DNA to germline. Germline CDR1 GEAIGNYY, CDR2 EKD. CDR3 length equals 17 residues.

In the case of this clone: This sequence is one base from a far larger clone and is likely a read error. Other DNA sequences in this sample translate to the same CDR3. DNA of the CDR3: TGTGCTCTTGGACCGCCGCCTTCCTATAGTACTGGGGTCATCTTT. It codes for CALGPPPSYSTGVIF. V and J are TRDV1 and TRDJ1; tentatively, D is TRDD2 (8 bases). This CDR3 has 15 residues. Looked up from germline, CDR1 is TSWWSYY and CDR2 is QGS. Trimming took off 6 bases at V and 12 bases at J, with 26 bases between the two ends.

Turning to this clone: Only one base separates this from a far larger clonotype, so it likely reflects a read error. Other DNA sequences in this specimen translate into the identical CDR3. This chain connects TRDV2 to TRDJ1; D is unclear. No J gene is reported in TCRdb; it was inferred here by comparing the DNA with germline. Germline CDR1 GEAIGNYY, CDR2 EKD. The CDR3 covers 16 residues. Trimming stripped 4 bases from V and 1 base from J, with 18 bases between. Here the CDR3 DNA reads TGTGCCTGTGATACAGGCGAAGGACCCACCACCGATAAACTCATCTTT. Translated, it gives CACDTGEGPTTDKLIF.

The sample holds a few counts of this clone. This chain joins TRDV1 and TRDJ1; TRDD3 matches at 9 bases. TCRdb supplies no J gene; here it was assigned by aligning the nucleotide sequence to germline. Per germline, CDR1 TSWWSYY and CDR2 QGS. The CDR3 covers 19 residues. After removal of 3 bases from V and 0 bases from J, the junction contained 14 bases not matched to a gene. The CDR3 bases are TGTGCTCTTGGGGAGCGAGATTCCTACGCTGGGGGATACACCGATAAACTCATCTTT. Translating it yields CALGERDSYAGGYTDKLIF.

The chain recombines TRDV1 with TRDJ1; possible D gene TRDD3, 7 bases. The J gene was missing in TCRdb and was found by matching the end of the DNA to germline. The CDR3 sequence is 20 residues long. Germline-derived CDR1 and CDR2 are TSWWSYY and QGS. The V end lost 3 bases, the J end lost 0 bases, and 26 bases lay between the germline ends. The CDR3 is CALGDLLPTDWGYYTDKLIF. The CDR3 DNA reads TGTGCTCTTGGGGATCTCCTACCTACGGACTGGGGATATTACACCGATAAACTCATCTTT.

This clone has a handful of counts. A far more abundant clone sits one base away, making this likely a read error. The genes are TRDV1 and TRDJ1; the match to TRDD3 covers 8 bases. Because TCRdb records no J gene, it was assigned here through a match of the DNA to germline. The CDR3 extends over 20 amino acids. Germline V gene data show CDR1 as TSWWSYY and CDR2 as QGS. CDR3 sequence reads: CALGQLRLLGVTGYTDKLIF. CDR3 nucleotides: TGCGCTCTTGGGCAGCTACGTTTACTGGGGGTAACTGGGTACACCGATAAACTCATCTTT.

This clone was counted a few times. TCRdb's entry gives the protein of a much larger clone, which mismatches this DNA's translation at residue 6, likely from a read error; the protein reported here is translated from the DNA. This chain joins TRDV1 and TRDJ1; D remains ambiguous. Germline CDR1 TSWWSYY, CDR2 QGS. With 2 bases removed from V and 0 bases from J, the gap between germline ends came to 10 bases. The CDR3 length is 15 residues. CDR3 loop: CALGEKSRHTDKLIF. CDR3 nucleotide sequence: TGTGCTCTTGGGGAAAAGTCAAGACACACCGATAAACTCATCTTT.

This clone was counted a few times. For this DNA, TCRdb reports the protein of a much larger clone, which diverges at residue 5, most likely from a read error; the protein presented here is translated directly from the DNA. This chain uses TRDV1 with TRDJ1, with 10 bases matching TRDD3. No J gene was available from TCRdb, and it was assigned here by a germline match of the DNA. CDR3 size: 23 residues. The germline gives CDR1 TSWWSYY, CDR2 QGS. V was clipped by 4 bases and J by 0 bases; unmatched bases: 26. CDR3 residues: CALGGLPLRPLLGDRPYTDKLIF. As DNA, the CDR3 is TGTGCTCTTGGGGGGTTACCCCTACGACCGTTACTGGGGGATCGACCGTACACCGATAAACTCATCTTT.

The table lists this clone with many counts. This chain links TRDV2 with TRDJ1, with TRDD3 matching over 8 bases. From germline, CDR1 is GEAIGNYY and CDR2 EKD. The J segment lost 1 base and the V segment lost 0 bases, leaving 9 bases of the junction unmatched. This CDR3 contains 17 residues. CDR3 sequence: CACDTVRGISGTDKLIF. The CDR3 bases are TGTGCCTGTGACACCGTAAGGGGGATAAGTGGCACCGATAAACTCATCTTT.